Listed below are T cell receptor beta chains from one sample, sequenced in a study of blood T cell repertoires in COVID-19. Repertoires were generated with immunoSEQ multiplex PCR, while TCRdb's copy carries only in-frame clones and drops some. The repertoire consists of around 400,000 clones, with less than 90% occurring once and the leading ten covering approximately 5.4%. Sequenced sample: PBMCs or T cells enriched from blood (not recorded which). These receptor sequences come from a woman in her forties or fifties who had recovered from COVID-19. CDR3s include the opening cysteine and the closing phenylalanine or tryptophan. The D gene is left open where the match is weak. Clone size is not always given. Where it is, it says once, few, many or a class for expanded clones.

TRBD1	TRBV6-5	few	TRBJ1-2	CASKDRVGYTF	TGTGCCAGCAAAGACAGGGTAGGCTACACCTTC
NA	TRBV7-2	NA	TRBJ1-5	CASSSQSNQPQHF	TGTGCCAGCAGCTCCCAGAGCAATCAGCCCCAGCATTTT
NA	TRBV7-9	NA	TRBJ2-7	CASSPVSDYEQYF	TGTGCCAGCAGCCCAGTTTCCGATTACGAGCAGTACTTC
TRBD1	TRBV6-5	NA	TRBJ2-2	CASIGQGAGVGELFF	TGTGCCAGCATCGGACAGGGGGCGGGTGTAGGGGAGCTGTTTTTT
TRBD1	TRBV28	NA	TRBJ2-1	CASSFGTGGNEQFF	TGTGCCAGCAGTTTCGGGACAGGGGGCAATGAGCAGTTCTTC
NA	TRBV18	NA	TRBJ1-3	CASSPLTGTSGNTIYF	TGTGCCAGCTCACCACTAACAGGGACCTCTGGAAACACCATATATTTT
NA	TRBV27	NA	TRBJ1-2	CASSLGQGGLGGYTF	TGTGCCAGCAGTTTAGGGCAGGGTGGTTTGGGGGGCTACACCTTC
NA	TRBV6-4	NA	TRBJ2-7	CASSDSNRGEQYF	TGTGCCAGCAGTGACTCGAATAGGGGGGAGCAGTACTTC
NA	TRBV20-1	NA	TRBJ1-1	CSASWLPLNTEAFF	TGCAGTGCTAGTTGGCTCCCATTGAACACTGAAGCTTTCTTT
NA	TRBV29-1	NA	TRBJ1-2	CSDASPGLPNYGYTF	TGCAGCGACGCCTCGCCAGGGCTACCTAACTATGGCTACACCTTC
NA	TRBV5-5	NA	TRBJ2-1	CASSQGIEQFF	TGTGCCAGCAGCCAGGGAATTGAGCAGTTCTTC
NA	TRBV5-1	NA	TRBJ2-3	CASRSDSADTQYF	TGCGCCAGCCGTAGTGATAGTGCAGATACGCAGTATTTT
NA	TRBV4-2	NA	TRBJ1-1	CASSQGRSNTEAFF	TGTGCCAGCAGCCAAGGGCGGAGTAACACTGAAGCTTTCTTT
NA	TRBV5-1	NA	TRBJ1-3	CASRTSGDSGNTIYF	TGCGCCAGCAGAACGTCGGGGGACTCTGGAAACACCATATATTTT
TRBD1	TRBV29-1	NA	TRBJ2-2	CSGPRDRGLYTGELFF	TGCAGCGGCCCCCGGGACAGGGGGCTGTACACCGGGGAGCTGTTTTTT
NA	TRBV27	NA	TRBJ1-6	CASSPGTNRDSPLHF	TGTGCCAGCAGCCCCGGGACAAACCGGGATTCACCCCTCCACTTT
NA	TRBV7-9	NA	TRBJ1-2	CASSLALRAGVGYTF	TGTGCCAGCAGCTTAGCGCTAAGGGCAGGGGTTGGCTACACCTTC
TRBD2	TRBV6-2/TRBV6-3	NA	TRBJ2-3	CASSYRYLAGDSTDTQYF	TGTGCCAGCAGTTACCGTTACCTAGCGGGTGATAGCACAGATACGCAGTATTTT
NA	TRBV3-1/TRBV3-2	NA	TRBJ2-5	CASSQKIGGPETQYF	TGTGCCAGCAGCCAAAAAATAGGGGGTCCAGAGACCCAGTACTTC
NA	TRBV19	NA	TRBJ1-5	CASSIGTGDQPQHF	TGTGCCAGTAGTATAGGAACCGGTGATCAGCCCCAGCATTTT
NA	TRBV6-5	NA	TRBJ2-2	CASSKGAGELFF	TGTGCCAGCAGCAAGGGAGCCGGGGAGCTGTTTTTT
NA	TRBV27	few	TRBJ1-1	CASSLAGVNEAFF	TGTGCCAGCAGTTTGGCTGGTGTTAATGAAGCTTTCTTT
NA	TRBV13	NA	TRBJ1-1	CASRRGQYTEAFF	TGTGCCAGCAGGCGCGGACAGTACACTGAAGCTTTCTTT
NA	TRBV7-2	NA	TRBJ2-1	CASSLDRAGYNEQFF	TGTGCCAGCAGCCTGGACCGAGCGGGCTACAATGAGCAGTTCTTC
NA	TRBV30	few	TRBJ1-2	CAWTGTYGYTF	TGTGCCTGGACAGGAACCTATGGCTACACCTTC
NA	TRBV27	NA	TRBJ1-5	CASSFVSNQPQHF	TGTGCCAGCAGTTTCGTTAGCAATCAGCCCCAGCATTTT
NA	TRBV29-1	NA	TRBJ1-1	CSVGWGGNTEAFF	TGCAGCGTTGGTTGGGGGGGGAACACTGAAGCTTTCTTT
NA	TRBV19	few	TRBJ1-2	CASSVITGSKDGYTF	TGTGCCAGTAGTGTAATTACAGGGTCTAAGGATGGCTACACCTTC
TRBD1	TRBV3-1/TRBV3-2	NA	TRBJ1-2	CASSQSRGLHGYTF	TGTGCCAGCAGCCAGTCCAGGGGGCTGCATGGCTACACCTTC
NA	TRBV19	NA	TRBJ1-3	CASSNTGIFSGNTIYF	TGTGCCAGTAGTAATACAGGGATTTTCTCTGGAAACACCATATATTTT
NA	TRBV11-2	NA	TRBJ2-5	CASSLARKETQYF	TGTGCCAGCAGCTTAGCTCGTAAAGAGACCCAGTACTTC
TRBD1	TRBV30	NA	TRBJ1-2	CAWRIGSGGYGYTF	TGTGCCTGGAGAATAGGGTCAGGGGGCTATGGCTACACCTTC
NA	TRBV30	NA	TRBJ1-2	CAWSRSFLYGYTF	TGTGCCTGGTCCAGGTCTTTTTTGTATGGCTACACCTTC
TRBD2	TRBV6-1	NA	TRBJ2-3	CASSEARLAGTDTQYF	TGTGCCAGCAGTGAAGCGAGACTAGCCGGCACAGATACGCAGTATTTT
TRBD2	TRBV7-9	NA	TRBJ2-5	CASKISGGNEETQYF	TGTGCCAGCAAGATTAGCGGGGGGAATGAAGAGACCCAGTACTTC
NA	TRBV7-2	NA	TRBJ1-4	CASSLVSGFNEKLFF	TGTGCCAGCAGCTTAGTGTCAGGCTTTAATGAAAAACTGTTTTTT
NA	TRBV4-2	once	TRBJ2-3	CASSQWGQGADTQYF	TGTGCCAGCAGCCAGTGGGGCCAGGGCGCAGATACGCAGTATTTT
TRBD1	TRBV7-8	NA	TRBJ1-1	CASSSLQGASTEAFF	TGTGCCAGCAGCTCACTACAGGGGGCGAGTACTGAAGCTTTCTTT
TRBD2	TRBV13	NA	TRBJ2-3	CASIPSTSGSGRPDTQYF	TGTGCCAGCATCCCCTCGACTAGCGGGAGTGGTCGGCCAGATACGCAGTATTTT
TRBD2	TRBV7-3	NA	TRBJ2-1	CASSFTGLAVYNEQFF	TGTGCCAGCAGCTTCACCGGACTAGCGGTCTACAATGAGCAGTTCTTC
TRBD1	TRBV7-8	few	TRBJ1-2	CASSAQGGANYGYTF	TGTGCCAGCAGCGCACAGGGGGGAGCTAACTATGGCTACACCTTC
NA	TRBV9	few	TRBJ2-6	CASSVLISGQGGSGANVLTF	TGTGCCAGCAGCGTACTCATTTCCGGGCAGGGAGGCTCTGGGGCCAACGTCCTGACTTTC
NA	TRBV14	few	TRBJ2-2	CASSRWGHRLTGELFF	TGTGCCAGCAGCCGGTGGGGGCACAGGTTGACCGGGGAGCTGTTTTTT
NA	TRBV5-6	NA	TRBJ2-2	CASSLAGKELTNTGELFF	TGTGCCAGCAGCTTGGCCGGGAAGGAGCTCACGAACACCGGGGAGCTGTTTTTT
TRBD1	TRBV30	NA	TRBJ1-2	CAWRTGGLNGGYTF	TGTGCCTGGAGGACAGGGGGATTAAATGGGGGCTACACCTTC
NA	TRBV6-2/TRBV6-3	few	TRBJ1-2	CASSYSPWRGSYGYTF	TGTGCCAGCAGTTACTCCCCCTGGCGGGGGAGCTATGGCTACACCTTC
NA	TRBV2	NA	TRBJ1-1	CASSAGQSLAAFF	TGTGCCAGCAGTGCAGGACAGAGCTTAGCCGCTTTCTTT
TRBD2	TRBV6-5	once	TRBJ2-7	CASRRAWEGSYEQYF	TGTGCCAGCAGACGCGCGTGGGAGGGCTCCTACGAGCAGTACTTC
TRBD2	TRBV30	once	TRBJ2-2	CAWSVPWGSGGKYTGELFF	TGTGCCTGGAGTGTACCTTGGGGTAGCGGGGGGAAATATACCGGGGAGCTGTTTTTT
TRBD1	TRBV2	NA	TRBJ2-7	CASSESGGTQYF	TGTGCCAGCAGTGAGTCAGGGGGCACGCAGTACTTC
TRBD1	TRBV19	NA	TRBJ1-1	CASRPETGMNTEAFF	TGTGCCAGTAGGCCGGAGACAGGGATGAACACTGAAGCTTTCTTT
NA	TRBV24-1	NA	TRBJ1-2	CATSEGNYGYTF	TGTGCCACCAGCGAGGGTAACTATGGCTACACCTTC